The rows below give T cell receptor beta chains drawn from one sample of a study of radiotherapy plus CTLA-4 blockade in lung cancer. Some clones are missing from TCRdb's copy, which holds only in-frame ones; the method was immunoSEQ multiplex PCR. The table includes roughly 40,000 clones, approximately 79% detected once. The specimen comprised peripheral blood, sampled from a patient treated with radiotherapy plus ipilimumab. The receptors here all came from a human donor with non-small cell lung cancer that progressed on radiotherapy plus ipilimumab. The CDR3 runs from the conserved cysteine through the conserved F or W. The D gene is left open where the match is weak. The size field is filled for only some rows; it gives once, few, many or a size class.

size	V	D	J	CDR3	DNA
-	TRBV4-1	TRBD1	TRBJ1-3	CASSRDREIGNTIYF	TGCGCCAGCAGCCGAGACAGGGAAATTGGAAACACCATATATTTT
-	TRBV6-1	-	TRBJ2-5	CASSEGGRGTQYF	TGTGCCAGCAGTGAGGGGGGGCGAGGGACCCAGTACTTC
-	TRBV5-6	TRBD1	TRBJ1-1	CASSRLGTGNGEAFF	TGTGCCAGCAGTAGATTAGGGACAGGGAATGGTGAAGCTTTCTTT
once	TRBV10-3	TRBD1	TRBJ2-5	CAITRTGGGQETQYF	TGTGCCATCACCCGGACAGGGGGGGGCCAAGAGACCCAGTACTTC
-	TRBV19	TRBD1	TRBJ1-2	CASSQQGPRYGYTF	TGTGCCAGTAGCCAACAGGGGCCACGCTATGGCTACACCTTC
-	TRBV6-1	-	TRBJ2-7	CASKRAGTSYEQYF	TGTGCCAGCAAGAGGGCAGGCACCTCCTACGAGCAGTACTTC
-	TRBV12-5	-	TRBJ2-3	CASLPRSWSTDTQYF	TGTGCTAGCCTTCCCAGGTCCTGGAGCACAGATACGCAGTATTTT
-	TRBV7-2	-	TRBJ1-6	CASSLGTDNSPLHF	TGTGCCAGCAGCTTAGGGACAGATAATTCACCCCTCCACTTT
few	TRBV2	-	TRBJ1-5	CASRPGVIGNQPQHF	TGTGCCAGCAGACCAGGGGTAATCGGCAATCAGCCCCAGCATTTT
once	TRBV7-9	-	TRBJ2-7	CASSLDPTVAYEQYF	TGTGCCAGCAGCTTAGACCCAACAGTGGCCTACGAGCAGTACTTC
-	TRBV6-7	TRBD2	TRBJ2-3	CASSYSRTSGGTDTQYF	TGTGCCAGCAGTTACTCTAGGACTAGCGGGGGCACAGATACGCAGTATTTT
-	TRBV4-1	-	TRBJ2-7	CASSQGTAISYEQYF	TGCGCCAGCAGCCAAGGGACAGCCATCTCCTACGAGCAGTACTTC
once	TRBV7-8	TRBD1	TRBJ1-2	CASSLGTGLGYTF	TGTGCCAGCAGCTTAGGGACAGGGTTGGGCTACACCTTC
-	TRBV9	-	TRBJ2-5	CGQGGETQYF	TGTGGACAGGGAGGCGAGACCCAGTACTTC
-	TRBV10-3	TRBD2	TRBJ2-6	CAISGTGTSGGSGANVLTF	TGTGCCATCAGTGGGACGGGGACTAGCGGGGGTTCTGGGGCCAACGTCCTGACTTTC
-	TRBV4-1	-	TRBJ2-5	CASSQGQAGRETQYF	TGCGCCAGCAGCCAGGGACAAGCCGGTCGAGAGACCCAGTACTTC
-	TRBV27	TRBD2	TRBJ2-5	CASTTGGGETQYF	TGTGCCAGCACTACGGGGGGTGGAGAGACCCAGTACTTC
few	TRBV5-4	TRBD1	TRBJ1-2	CASSLNRGNYGYTF	TGTGCCAGCAGCTTGAACAGGGGGAACTATGGCTACACCTTC
-	TRBV7-9	TRBD1	TRBJ2-7	CASSLGDRAIDEQYF	TGTGCCAGCAGCTTAGGGGACAGGGCCATCGACGAGCAGTACTTC
-	TRBV18	TRBD2	TRBJ2-3	CASSPTSGGGDTQYF	TGTGCCAGCTCACCGACTAGCGGGGGTGGGGATACGCAGTATTTT
-	TRBV2	TRBD2	TRBJ2-3	CASSTGLAGSHGDTQYF	TGTGCCAGCAGCACGGGACTAGCGGGGTCCCACGGGGATACGCAGTATTTT
few	TRBV5-1	TRBD1	TRBJ1-2	CASSLDYGTGDYGYTF	TGCGCCAGCAGCTTGGATTATGGGACAGGGGACTATGGCTACACCTTC
few	TRBV6-1	TRBD1	TRBJ2-7	CASGQGAVYEQYF	TGTGCCTCGGGGCAGGGGGCTGTTTACGAGCAGTACTTC
-	TRBV18	-	TRBJ1-6	CASSPLAGQGSPLHF	TGTGCCAGCTCACCACTGGCAGGGCAAGGTTCACCCCTCCACTTT
-	TRBV7-9	TRBD1	TRBJ1-2	CASSPRQGGYGYTF	TGTGCCAGCAGCCCTCGACAGGGTGGCTATGGCTACACCTTC
-	TRBV7-3	-	TRBJ2-2	CASSSRDSSAGELFF	TGTGCCAGCAGCTCCCGGGACTCTTCTGCCGGGGAGCTGTTTTTT
once	TRBV13	-	TRBJ1-5	CASSLGSSRVYF	TGTGCCAGCAGCTTAGGTAGCAGCCGTGTGTATTTT
few	TRBV4-3	-	TRBJ1-5	CASSQEVGVGNQPQHF	TGCGCCAGCAGCCAAGAGGTCGGGGTCGGCAATCAGCCCCAGCATTTT
-	TRBV5-1	-	TRBJ1-6	CASSFTEGNSPLHF	TGCGCCAGCAGTTTTACCGAGGGCAATTCACCCCTCCACTTT
-	TRBV9	TRBD1	TRBJ1-1	CASSRQTGVNTEAFF	TGTGCCAGCAGCAGACAGACAGGGGTGAACACTGAAGCTTTCTTT
-	TRBV4-1	TRBD1	TRBJ1-2	CASSQPFDRGMRDTF	TGCGCCAGCAGCCAACCCTTCGACAGGGGTATGAGGGACACCTTC
once	TRBV29-1	-	TRBJ2-1	CSVDSSGGNEQFF	TGCAGCGTTGATTCTTCGGGTGGAAATGAGCAGTTCTTC
-	TRBV6-5	TRBD1	TRBJ1-2	CASSYGQGNYGYTF	TGTGCCAGCAGTTACGGACAGGGGAACTATGGCTACACCTTC
-	TRBV6-1	TRBD1	TRBJ1-5	CASSEARQGGGTNQPQHF	TGTGCCAGCAGTGAAGCAAGACAGGGTGGAGGCACGAATCAGCCCCAGCATTTT
-	TRBV5-5	TRBD1	TRBJ1-2	CASSLGQGFYGYTF	TGTGCCAGCAGCTTGGGACAGGGGTTTTATGGCTACACCTTC
-	TRBV6-5	-	TRBJ1-4	CVSSYAWGRGEKLFF	TGTGTCAGCAGTTACGCCTGGGGGCGCGGTGAAAAACTGTTTTTT
-	TRBV7-2	-	TRBJ1-1	CASSLAALLLVDTEAFF	TGTGCCAGCAGCTTAGCGGCCCTGCTCCTGGTGGACACTGAAGCTTTCTTT
-	TRBV29-1	-	TRBJ1-3	CSVTPTGIGNTIYF	TGCAGCGTGACACCCACAGGGATTGGAAACACCATATATTTT
-	TRBV27	-	TRBJ2-5	CASSFTSGGRETQYF	TGTGCCAGCAGTTTCACCTCGGGGGGCCGGGAGACCCAGTACTTC
-	TRBV15	-	TRBJ1-2	CATSGGGDLYGYTF	TGTGCCACCAGCGGGGGGGGAGACCTCTATGGCTACACCTTC
-	TRBV6-5	TRBD1	TRBJ2-7	CASSYGGTGGSYEQYF	TGTGCCAGCAGTTACGGGGGGACAGGGGGCTCCTACGAGCAGTACTTC
few	TRBV18	-	TRBJ2-7	CASSPSNYEQYF	TGTGCCAGCTCACCATCAAACTACGAGCAGTACTTC
-	TRBV9	TRBD1	TRBJ1-5	CASSVGTGSWEPQHF	TGTGCCAGCAGCGTGGGGACAGGGAGTTGGGAGCCCCAGCATTTT
-	TRBV15	-	TRBJ2-1	CATSRDAEGNRNEQFF	TGTGCCACCAGCAGAGATGCGGAGGGAAATAGGAATGAGCAGTTCTTC
-	TRBV7-3	TRBD2	TRBJ2-3	CASSLSSGGAHTQYF	TGTGCCAGCAGCTTAAGTAGCGGGGGGGCCCATACGCAGTATTTT
-	TRBV5-4	TRBD1	TRBJ1-2	CASSSTDRAYGYTF	TGTGCCAGCAGCTCTACGGACAGGGCTTATGGCTACACCTTC
once	TRBV10-2	TRBD1	TRBJ1-1	CAISPGGAGTEAFF	TGCGCCATTAGTCCAGGGGGCGCGGGGACTGAAGCTTTCTTT
-	TRBV2	-	TRBJ1-5	CASSEADRSNQPQHF	TGTGCCAGCAGTGAAGCGGACAGAAGCAATCAGCCCCAGCATTTT
-	TRBV2	TRBD1	TRBJ2-5	CASRDGTGGGETQYF	TGTGCCAGCAGAGACGGGACAGGAGGAGGAGAGACCCAGTACTTC
once	TRBV5-1	TRBD2	TRBJ2-5	CASSLGVGGGQETQYF	TGCGCCAGCAGCTTGGGGGTCGGCGGGGGCCAAGAGACCCAGTACTTC
-	TRBV18	-	TRBJ2-1	CASSPDSAYFEDEQFF	TGTGCCAGCTCCCCTGACAGTGCATATTTCGAGGATGAGCAGTTCTTC
-	TRBV18	-	TRBJ1-2	CASSPVGATGYGYTF	TGTGCCAGCTCACCCGTCGGAGCTACCGGTTATGGCTACACCTTC
once	TRBV5-1	-	TRBJ2-5	CASASGGKETQYF	TGCGCCAGCGCCTCAGGGGGGAAAGAGACCCAGTACTTC
-	TRBV14	TRBD2	TRBJ2-2	CASSQSGGPGTGELFF	TGTGCCAGCAGCCAAAGCGGGGGGCCGGGCACCGGGGAGCTGTTTTTT
-	TRBV7-2	-	TRBJ1-3	CATKWGLSGNTIYF	TGTGCCACTAAGTGGGGGCTTTCTGGAAACACCATATATTTT
-	TRBV5-1	-	TRBJ1-4	CASSLGGYPTNEKLFF	TGCGCCAGCAGCTTGGGAGGCTATCCAACTAATGAAAAACTGTTTTTT
-	TRBV4-1	-	TRBJ2-2	CASSQERGRELFF	TGCGCCAGCAGCCAAGAGCGGGGTCGGGAGCTGTTTTTT
-	TRBV19	-	TRBJ1-1	CASSIERSGTEAFF	TGTGCCAGTAGTATAGAACGGTCCGGCACTGAAGCTTTCTTT
-	TRBV6-4	TRBD1	TRBJ2-1	CASSATTGVNEQFF	TGTGCCAGCAGTGCCACGACAGGGGTCAATGAGCAGTTCTTC